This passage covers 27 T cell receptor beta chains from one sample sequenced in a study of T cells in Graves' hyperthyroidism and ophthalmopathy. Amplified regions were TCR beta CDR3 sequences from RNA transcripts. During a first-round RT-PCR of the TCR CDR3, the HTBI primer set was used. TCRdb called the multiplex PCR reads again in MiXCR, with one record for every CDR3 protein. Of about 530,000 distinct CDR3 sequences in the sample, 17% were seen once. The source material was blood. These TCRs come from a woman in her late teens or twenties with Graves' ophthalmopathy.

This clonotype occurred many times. The CDR3 DNA reads as TGTGCCAGCAGTGAAGGTCAGGGCGGGTTCTACGAGCAGTACTTC. Translated: CASSEGQGGFYEQYF. The chain joins TRBV2 to TRBJ2-7; D assignment may be TRBD1 or TRBD2 (5 bases each). Looked up from germline, CDR1 is SNHLY and CDR2 is FYNNEI. This CDR3 comprises 15 residues. V was trimmed by 1 base and J by 3 bases, leaving 13 bases between them.

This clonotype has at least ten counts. The DNA for the CDR3 is TGTGCCAGCAGTTTAGGGGGTGATACCTACGAGCAGTACTTC. Translated: CASSLGGDTYEQYF. V is TRBV12-3 or TRBV12-4 and J is TRBJ2-7; D gene ambiguous. Trimming stripped 1 base from V and 2 bases from J, with 9 bases between. The CDR3 consists of 14 residues.

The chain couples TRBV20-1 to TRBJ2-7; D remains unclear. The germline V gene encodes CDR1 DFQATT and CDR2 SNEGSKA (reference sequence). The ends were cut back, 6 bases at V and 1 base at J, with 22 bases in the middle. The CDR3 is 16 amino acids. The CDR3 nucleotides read TGCAGTGCCAGCGTGATGGGCCAAGGACGTTCCTACGAGCAGTACTTC. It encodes CSASVMGQGRSYEQYF.

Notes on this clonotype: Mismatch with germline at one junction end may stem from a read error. The CDR3: CASRPGTDPYGYTF. In nucleotides, the CDR3 is TGCGCCAGCAGGCCCGGGACAGATCCTTATGGCTACACCTTC. The gene calls are TRBV7-3 and TRBJ1-2; the match to TRBD1 covers 7 bases. Germline CDR1 and CDR2: SGHTA and FQGTGA. This CDR3 is 14 amino acids long.

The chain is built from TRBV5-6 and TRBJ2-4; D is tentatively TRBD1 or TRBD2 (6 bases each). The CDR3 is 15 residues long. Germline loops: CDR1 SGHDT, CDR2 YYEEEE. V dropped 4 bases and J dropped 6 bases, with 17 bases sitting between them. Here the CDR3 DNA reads TGTGCCAGCAGCCAGGGGAGCGGAGCGGGAAACATTCAGTACTTC. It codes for CASSQGSGAGNIQYF.

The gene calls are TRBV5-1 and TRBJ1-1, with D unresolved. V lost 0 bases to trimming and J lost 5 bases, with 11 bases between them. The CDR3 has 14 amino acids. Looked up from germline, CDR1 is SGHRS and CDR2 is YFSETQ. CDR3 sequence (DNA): TGCGCCAGCAGCTTGGAGGAGGCGGAAACTGAAGCTTTCTTT. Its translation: CASSLEEAETEAFF.

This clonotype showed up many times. The CDR3 DNA is TGTGCCAGCAGCGGTGACAGGGGAGCTTTCTTT. It translates to CASSGDRGAFF. The rearrangement uses TRBV9 and TRBJ1-1, with TRBD1 matching 8 bases. The CDR3 is 11 amino acids. Germline lookup yields CDR1 SGDLS and CDR2 YYNGEE. J lost 10 bases, V lost 3 bases, and 2 bases had no gene match. Filled out from reference TRBV9 and TRBJ1-1, the complete variable domain reads DSGVTQTPKHLITATGQRVTLRCSPRSGDLSVYWYQQSLDQGLQFLIQYYNGEERAKGNILERFSAQQFPDLHSELNLSSLELGDSALYFCASSGDRGAFFGQGTRLTVV.

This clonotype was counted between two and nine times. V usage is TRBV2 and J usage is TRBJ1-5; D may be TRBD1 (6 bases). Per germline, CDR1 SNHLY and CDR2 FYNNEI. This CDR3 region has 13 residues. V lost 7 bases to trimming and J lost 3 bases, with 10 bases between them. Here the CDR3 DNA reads TGTGCCAGCATCCGACAGGTCAATCAGCCCCAGCATTTT. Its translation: CASIRQVNQPQHF.

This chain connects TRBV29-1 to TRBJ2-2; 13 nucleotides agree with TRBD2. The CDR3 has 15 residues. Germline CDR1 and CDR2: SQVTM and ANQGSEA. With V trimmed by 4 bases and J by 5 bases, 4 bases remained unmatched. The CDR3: CSVGTSGGFTGELFF. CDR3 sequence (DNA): TGCAGCGTTGGGACTAGCGGGGGTTTTACCGGGGAGCTGTTTTTT.

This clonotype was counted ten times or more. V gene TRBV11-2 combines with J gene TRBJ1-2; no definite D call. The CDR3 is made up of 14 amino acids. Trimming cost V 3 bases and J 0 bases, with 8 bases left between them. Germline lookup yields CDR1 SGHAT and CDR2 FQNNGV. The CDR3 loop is CASSFGDPNYGYTF. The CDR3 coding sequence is TGTGCCAGCAGCTTCGGGGATCCTAACTATGGCTACACCTTC.

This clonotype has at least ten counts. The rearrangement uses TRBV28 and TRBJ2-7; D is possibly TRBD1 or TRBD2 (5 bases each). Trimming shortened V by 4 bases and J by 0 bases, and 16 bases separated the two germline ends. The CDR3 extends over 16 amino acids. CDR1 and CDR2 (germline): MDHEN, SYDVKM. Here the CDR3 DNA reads TGTGCCAGCAGTTCTATAACAGGAGGAAGCTCCTACGAGCAGTACTTC. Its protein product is CASSSITGGSSYEQYF.

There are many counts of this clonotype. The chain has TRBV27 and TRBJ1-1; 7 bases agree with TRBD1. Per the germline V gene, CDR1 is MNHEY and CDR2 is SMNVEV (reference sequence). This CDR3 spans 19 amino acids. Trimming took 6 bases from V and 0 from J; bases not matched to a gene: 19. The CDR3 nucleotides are TGTGCCAGCAGCCGTACTCGGACGGGTAGGGGGCTTATGAACACTGAAGCTTTCTTT. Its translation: CASSRTRTGRGLMNTEAFF.

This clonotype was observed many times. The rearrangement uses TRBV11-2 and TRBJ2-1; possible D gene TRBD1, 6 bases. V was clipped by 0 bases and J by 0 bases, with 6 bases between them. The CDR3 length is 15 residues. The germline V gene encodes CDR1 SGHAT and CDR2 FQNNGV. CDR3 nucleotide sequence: TGTGCCAGCAGCTTAGAACAGGGCTCCTACAATGAGCAGTTCTTC. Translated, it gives CASSLEQGSYNEQFF.

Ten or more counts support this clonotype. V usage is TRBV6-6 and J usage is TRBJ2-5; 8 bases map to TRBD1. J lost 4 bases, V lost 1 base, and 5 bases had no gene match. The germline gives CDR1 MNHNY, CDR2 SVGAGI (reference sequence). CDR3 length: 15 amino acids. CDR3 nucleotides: TGTGCCAGCAGTTACTACAGGGGGTCCGGAGAGACCCAGTACTTC. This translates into CASSYYRGSGETQYF.

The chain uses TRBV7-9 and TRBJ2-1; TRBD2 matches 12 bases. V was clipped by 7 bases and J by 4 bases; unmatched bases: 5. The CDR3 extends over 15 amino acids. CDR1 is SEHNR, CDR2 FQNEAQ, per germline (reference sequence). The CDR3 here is CASMTSGGLYNEQFF. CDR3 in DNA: TGTGCCAGCATGACTAGCGGGGGATTGTACAATGAGCAGTTCTTC.

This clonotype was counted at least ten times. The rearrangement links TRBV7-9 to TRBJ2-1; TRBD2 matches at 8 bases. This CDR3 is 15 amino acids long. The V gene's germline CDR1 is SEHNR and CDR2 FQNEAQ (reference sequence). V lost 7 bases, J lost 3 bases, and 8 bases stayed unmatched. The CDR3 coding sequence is TGTGCCAGCATCCTAGCGGGCGATCTCTACAATGAGCAGTTCTTC. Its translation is CASILAGDLYNEQFF.

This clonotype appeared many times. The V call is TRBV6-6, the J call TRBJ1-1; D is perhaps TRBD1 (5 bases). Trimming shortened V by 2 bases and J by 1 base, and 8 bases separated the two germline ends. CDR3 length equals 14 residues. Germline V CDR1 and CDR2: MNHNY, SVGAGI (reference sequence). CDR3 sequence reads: CASSYARANTEAFF. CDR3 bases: TGTGCCAGCAGTTACGCCAGGGCGAACACTGAAGCTTTCTTT.

The CDR3 here is CASSAPFEDTVSYNSPLHF. DNA for the CDR3: TGTGCCAGCAGCGCCCCCTTTGAGGACACAGTCTCCTATAATTCACCCCTCCACTTT. This chain joins TRBV7-2 and TRBJ1-6; weak D call: TRBD1 (5 bases). This CDR3 comprises 19 residues. Germline V gene sequence: CDR1 SGHTA, CDR2 FQGNSA. The V and J ends lost 5 bases and 0 bases respectively, with 20 bases between them.

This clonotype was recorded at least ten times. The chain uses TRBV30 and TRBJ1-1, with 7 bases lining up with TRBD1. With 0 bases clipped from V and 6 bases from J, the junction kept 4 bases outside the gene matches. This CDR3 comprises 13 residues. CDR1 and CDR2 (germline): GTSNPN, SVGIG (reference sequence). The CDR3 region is CAWSVQGMAEAFF. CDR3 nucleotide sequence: TGTGCCTGGAGTGTACAGGGGATGGCTGAAGCTTTCTTT.

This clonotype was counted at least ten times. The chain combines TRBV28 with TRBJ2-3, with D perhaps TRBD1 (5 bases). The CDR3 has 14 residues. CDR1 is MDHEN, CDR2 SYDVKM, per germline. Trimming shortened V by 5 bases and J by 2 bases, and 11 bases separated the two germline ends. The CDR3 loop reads CASSATDNTDTQYF. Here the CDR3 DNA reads TGTGCCAGCAGTGCTACGGACAACACAGATACGCAGTATTTT.

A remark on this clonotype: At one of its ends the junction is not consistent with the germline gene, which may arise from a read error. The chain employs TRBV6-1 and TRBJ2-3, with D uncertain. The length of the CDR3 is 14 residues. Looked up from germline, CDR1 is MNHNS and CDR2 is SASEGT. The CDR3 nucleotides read TGTGCCAACAGTGACTCGACTAGCACAGATACGCAGTATTTT. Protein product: CANSDSTSTDTQYF.

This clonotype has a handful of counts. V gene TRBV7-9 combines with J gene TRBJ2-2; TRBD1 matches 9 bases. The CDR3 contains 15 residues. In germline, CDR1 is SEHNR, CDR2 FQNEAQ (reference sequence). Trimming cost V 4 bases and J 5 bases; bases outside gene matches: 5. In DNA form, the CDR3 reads TGTGCCAGCAGCTCGGGACAGGGTTGGACCGGGGAGCTGTTTTTT. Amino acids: CASSSGQGWTGELFF.

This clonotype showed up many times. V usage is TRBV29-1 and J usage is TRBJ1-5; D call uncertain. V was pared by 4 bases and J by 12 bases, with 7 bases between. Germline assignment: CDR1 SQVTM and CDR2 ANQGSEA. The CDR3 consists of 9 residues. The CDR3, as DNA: TGCAGCGTTGTACTCTTCCAGCATTTT. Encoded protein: CSVVLFQHF.

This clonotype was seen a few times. CDR3 in DNA: TGTGCCAGCAGCTTAGCAGGTGGAGCTTTCTTT. This gives the protein CASSLAGGAFF. This chain uses TRBV7-9 with TRBJ1-1; no reliable D call. Germline values: CDR1 SEHNR, CDR2 FQNEAQ (reference sequence). The V and J ends lost 0 bases and 10 bases respectively, with 6 bases between them. There are 11 residues in the CDR3. The full variable domain, its missing parts supplied by reference TRBV7-9 and TRBJ1-1, is DTGVSQNPRHKITKRGQNVTFRCDPISEHNRLYWYRQTLGQGPEFLTYFQNEAQLEKSRLLSDRFSAERPKGSFSTLEIQRTEQGDSAMYLCASSLAGGAFFGQGTRLTVV.

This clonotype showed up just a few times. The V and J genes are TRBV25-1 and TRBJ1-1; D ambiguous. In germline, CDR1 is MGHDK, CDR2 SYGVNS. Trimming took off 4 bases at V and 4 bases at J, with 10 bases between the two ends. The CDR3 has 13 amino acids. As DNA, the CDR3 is TGTGCCAGCAGTGTCGGGGATGGCACTGAAGCTTTCTTT. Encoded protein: CASSVGDGTEAFF.

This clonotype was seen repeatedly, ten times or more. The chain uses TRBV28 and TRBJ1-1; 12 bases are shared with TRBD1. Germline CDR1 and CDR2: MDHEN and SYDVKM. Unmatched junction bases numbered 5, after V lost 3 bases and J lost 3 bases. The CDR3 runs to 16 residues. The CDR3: CASSFGDRGQDTEAFF. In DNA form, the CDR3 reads TGTGCCAGCAGTTTTGGGGACAGGGGGCAGGACACTGAAGCTTTCTTT.

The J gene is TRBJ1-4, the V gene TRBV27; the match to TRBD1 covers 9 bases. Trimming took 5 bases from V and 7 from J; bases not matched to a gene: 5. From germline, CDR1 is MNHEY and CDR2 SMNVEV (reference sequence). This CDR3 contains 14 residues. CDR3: CASSTGTGTEKLFF. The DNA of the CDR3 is TGTGCCAGCAGTACTGGGACAGGGACTGAAAAACTGTTTTTT.